The rows below give T cell receptor beta chains drawn from one sample of a study of neurological immune-mediated disorders. TCRdb itself ran the 5' RACE reads through MiXCR, one entry per CDR3 protein. The table lists around 37,000 distinct CDR3 sequences, roughly 11% of them singletons. Source material: PBMCs. The receptors originated from a man in his 60s with HTLV-1-associated myelopathy (HAM/TSP). Each CDR3 is given without its conserved first and last residue. Each record gives: V gene, clone size, J gene, CDR3 protein. Clone size, where shown, is once, few, many, or a class for clones that have expanded.

>TRBV5-1|many|TRBJ2-2
ASSLLWRGAGTGELF
>TRBV6-5|many|TRBJ1-2
ASSYSTIGTAVNYGYT
>TRBV20-1|many|TRBJ1-1
SAEHRGNTEAF
>TRBV12-3/TRBV12-4|.|TRBJ1-1
ASSLVQGNEGF
>TRBV6-6|many|TRBJ2-7
ASSFPTGEQY
>TRBV7-2|many|TRBJ2-1
ASSLGEGVSYNEQF
>TRBV20-1|many|TRBJ1-6
SARGPNNSPLH
>TRBV28|.|TRBJ2-7
ASRGLSYEQY
>TRBV6-1|many|TRBJ1-1
ASSGQGVSVNTEAF
>TRBV11-2|many|TRBJ1-1
ASSLSRTAEAF
>TRBV7-2|many|TRBJ2-1
ASSLQGSSYNEQF
>TRBV27|many|TRBJ2-7
ASSLSSGGGGEQY
>TRBV2|many|TRBJ1-2
ASSVLAADGYT
>TRBV7-9|many|TRBJ2-5
ASSLVDRGYQETQY
>TRBV28|many|TRBJ1-5
ASSPHRGSNQPQH
>TRBV10-3|many|TRBJ1-2
AISATTGDGYGYT
>TRBV20-1|many|TRBJ1-4
SARDMTNEKLF
>TRBV10-2|many|TRBJ1-1
ASRGQGMNTEAF
>TRBV5-6|many|TRBJ2-7
ASCRTRDNYEQY
>TRBV4-1|many|TRBJ2-2
ASSQVKAAKNTGELF
>TRBV15|many|TRBJ2-7
ATSRTRGQGLNEQY
>TRBV6-2/TRBV6-3|many|TRBJ1-1
ASSYSIEAF
>TRBV20-1|many|TRBJ2-1
SARKKVWTARDEQF
>TRBV20-1|medium-sized|TRBJ2-5
SASPSVDQETQY
>TRBV10-3|many|TRBJ1-2
AISGDNYGYT
>TRBV12-3/TRBV12-4|many|TRBJ1-2
ASSLVAGTGYGYT
>TRBV12-3/TRBV12-4|many|TRBJ2-2
ASSWDRGRDTGELF
>TRBV20-1|many|TRBJ1-1
SARDLGAVNTEAF
>TRBV24-1|many|TRBJ2-3
ATSDESGGADTQY
>TRBV10-3|many|TRBJ2-5
AISPGQGAVETQY
>TRBV3-1|many|TRBJ2-7
ASSLLAGVGEQY
>TRBV24-1|.|TRBJ1-1
ATSSPARTEAF
>TRBV10-3|many|TRBJ2-1
AIAELPYNEQF
>TRBV5-1|many|TRBJ2-7
ASSPGSGTYEQY
>TRBV9|many|TRBJ2-5
ASSVGQEETQY
>TRBV5-5|many|TRBJ1-4
ASSGREGTNEKLF
>TRBV7-9|many|TRBJ2-5
ASALDRTQETQY
>TRBV20-1|many|TRBJ2-1
SALRLAGYNEQF
>TRBV6-5|.|TRBJ1-1
DSIRRYRGNTEAF
>TRBV20-1|many|TRBJ2-7
SAYGTSNRISHEQY
>TRBV5-1|many|TRBJ2-2
ASSLRLAGNTGELF
>TRBV5-1|.|TRBJ2-3
ASGPQGGDTKY